One and the same sample provided the 13 T cell receptor beta chains below, sequenced in a study of Ad26.COV2.S vaccination and SARS-CoV-2 variants. The protocol was immunoSEQ multiplex PCR, while the TCRdb copy is restricted to in-frame clones and leaves out a portion. This sample has roughly 350,000 clones, with roughly 90% found just once. The treatment denotes: roughly 19 received Ad26.COV2.S at low or high dose, single or two shots; several received placebo; per-sample allocation not given. Samples came from day 63 after the first vaccine or placebo injection. This material consisted of peripheral blood, taken in a trial of Ad26.COV2.S vaccine versus placebo. The receptors were sampled from a person between 18 and 60 years old who received the Ad26.COV2.S COVID-19 vaccine or a placebo.

The chain employs TRBV6-4 and TRBJ2-2; D is ambiguous. Germline loops: CDR1 MRHNA, CDR2 SNTAGT. Trimming pared 5 bases from V and 6 bases from J, leaving 13 bases between. This CDR3 is 14 amino acids long. CDR3: CASSLDGGAGELFF. The CDR3 DNA sequence: TGTGCCAGCAGTTTGGACGGTGGGGCCGGGGAGCTGTTTTTT.

V is TRBV6-2 or TRBV6-3 and J is TRBJ2-5; 10 bases map to TRBD2. CDR3 length equals 15 residues. The germline V gene has CDR1 MNHEY and CDR2 SVGEGT. V lost 5 bases, J lost 0 bases, and 3 bases stayed unmatched. CDR3 loop: CASSERGGNQETQYF. The CDR3, as DNA: TGTGCCAGCAGTGAGCGGGGGGGAAACCAAGAGACCCAGTACTTC.

This clone appeared a few times. The CDR3 nucleotides are TGTGCCAGTCTCCGGGACAGGGGCGAGGACACTGAAGCTTTCTTT. As protein: CASLRDRGEDTEAFF. The genes are TRBV19 and TRBJ1-1; 10 bases match TRBD1. The junction had 9 bases not matched to a gene; V was cut back by 8 bases and J by 3 bases. The CDR3 totals 15 residues. Germline CDR1 is LNHDA and CDR2 is SQIVND (reference sequence).

The V and J genes are TRBV24-1 and TRBJ2-3, with a tentative D call TRBD1 (6 bases). Trimming shortened V by 5 bases and J by 2 bases, and 10 bases separated the two germline ends. The CDR3 extends over 14 amino acids. Germline V gives CDR1 KGHDR, CDR2 SFDVKD. The CDR3 nucleotides are TGTGCCACCAGTGCGGGGACAAACACAGATACGCAGTATTTT. Encoded protein: CATSAGTNTDTQYF.

The chain uses TRBV28 and TRBJ2-2; 9 bases align to TRBD2. CDR1 is MDHEN, CDR2 SYDVKM, per germline. This CDR3 contains 18 residues. The ends lost 6 bases at V and 0 bases at J; junction bases unmatched: 11. This CDR3 reads CASSPAATSGTNTGELFF. The CDR3 nucleotides read TGTGCCAGCAGCCCGGCGGCGACTAGCGGAACGAACACCGGGGAGCTGTTTTTT.

The chain carries TRBV28 and TRBJ2-1; 9 bases are shared with TRBD2. The germline CDR1 and CDR2 sequences are MDHEN and SYDVKM. Trimming at V came to 4 bases and at J to 0 bases, leaving 7 bases not matched to a gene. This CDR3 is built from 17 residues. The CDR3 region has the DNA TGTGCCAGCAGTTCTCCCCATAGCGGGAGCTCCTACAATGAGCAGTTCTTC. Translated, it gives CASSSPHSGSSYNEQFF.

V and J are TRBV5-4 and TRBJ2-3; the match to TRBD1 covers 9 bases. Germline V CDR1 and CDR2: SGHNT, YYREEE (reference sequence). The length of the CDR3 is 16 residues. Unmatched junction bases numbered 8, after V lost 5 bases and J lost 1 base. The CDR3 spells CASSPTGGKGTDTQYF. For the CDR3, the DNA is TGTGCCAGCAGTCCGACAGGGGGAAAGGGCACAGATACGCAGTATTTT.

The chain links TRBV5-1 to TRBJ2-3, with TRBD1 matching over 7 bases. Trimming removed 0 bases from V and 5 bases from J; junction bases left unmatched: 9. This CDR3 has 16 residues. Germline CDR1 SGHRS, CDR2 YFSETQ. The CDR3 loop is CASSLEPLTGLDTQYF. In DNA form, the CDR3 reads TGCGCCAGCAGCTTGGAACCCCTGACAGGGTTAGATACGCAGTATTTT.

The V gene is TRBV11-2, the J gene TRBJ2-1; 7 nucleotides agree with TRBD2. Germline-derived CDR1 and CDR2 are SGHAT and FQNNGV. V lost 3 bases, J lost 7 bases, and 6 bases stayed unmatched. The CDR3 has 14 residues. The CDR3 region has the DNA TGTGCCAGCAGCTTGTCGGGAGGAAGAAATGAGCAGTTCTTC. Its translation: CASSLSGGRNEQFF.

The V gene is TRBV10-3, the J gene TRBJ1-1, with D hard to call. CDR3 length: 14 residues. The germline V and J ends were trimmed by 2 bases and 0 bases, with 7 bases remaining between them. Germline V gives CDR1 ENHRY, CDR2 SYGVKD. The CDR3 coding sequence is TGTGCCATCAGTGAGGGAATCCTGAACACTGAAGCTTTCTTT. This codes for CAISEGILNTEAFF.

The V call is TRBV4-3, the J call TRBJ2-7, with 8 nucleotides matching TRBD1. The CDR3 spans 15 residues. V trimming: 0 bases; J trimming: 4 bases; junction bases outside the gene matches: 5. Germline V gene lookup returns CDR1 LGHNA and CDR2 YSLEER. Written as DNA, the CDR3 is TGCGCCAGCAGCCAAGAGTCAGGGGGCAGGTACGAGCAGTACTTC. Translating it yields CASSQESGGRYEQYF.

V and J are TRBV2 and TRBJ1-3, with 7 positions matching TRBD1. After removal of 6 bases from V and 6 bases from J, the junction contained 8 bases not matched to a gene. In germline, CDR1 is SNHLY, CDR2 FYNNEI. CDR3 length equals 14 residues. The CDR3 coding sequence is TGTGCCAGCAGCGGGACAGTGAATGAAAACACCATATATTTT. It translates to CASSGTVNENTIYF. The full variable domain, with the rest looked up from reference TRBV2 and TRBJ1-3, is EPEVTQTPSHQVTQMGQEVILRCVPISNHLYFYWYRQILGQKVEFLVSFYNNEISEKSEIFDDQFSVERPDGSNFTLKIRSTKLEDSAMYFCASSGTVNENTIYFGEGSWLTVV.

This clone was counted between two and nine times. The V gene is TRBV2, the J gene TRBJ2-1; D is ambiguous. Germline V gene data show CDR1 as SNHLY and CDR2 as FYNNEI. This CDR3 spans 15 amino acids. The V end was cut by 5 bases, the J end by 2 bases, with 13 bases between. This CDR3 reads CASSSDPPAYNEQFF. CDR3 bases: TGTGCCAGCAGTTCCGACCCACCGGCCTACAATGAGCAGTTCTTC.